The sample holds many counts of the clone carrying this T cell receptor beta chain. Its target is unknown. Library preparation for TCR beta used quantitative 5'-RACE with molecular barcodes. TCRdb called the 5' RACE reads again in MiXCR, with one record for every CDR3 protein. The sample yields more than 250,000 distinct CDR3 sequences, 11% seen once. This record comes from a study of CD8 T cells in ankylosing spondylitis. Study-wide results and caveats: Reportedly, matched ankylosing spondylitis synovial fluid was significantly enriched for disease-linked clones. Disease-linked clones proved CD8+ and comparatively uncommon in peripheral blood. Reactive arthritis synovial fluid and blood previously showed some of these motif variants.

The V gene lost 4 bases and the J gene lost 4 bases, with 17 bases spanning the gap. Germline V gives CDR1 SGHTA, CDR2 FQGNSA. CDR3 length: 15 amino acids. The sequenced sample consisted of blood, either unsorted or a sorted T cell fraction (not recorded which). The gene calls are TRBV7-2 and TRBJ2-7; D is possibly TRBD2 (5 bases). This sequence originates from a female donor with ankylosing spondylitis or in good health (not recorded which). The chain's CDR3 is CASSYSGLVFYEQYF. The CDR3, as DNA: TGTGCCAGCAGCTATTCAGGACTGGTTTTTTACGAGCAGTACTTC.